The entry below gives a single T cell receptor beta chain sequence along with its context. Its antigen is as yet unknown. The sample is drawn from a study of shared clonotypes between healthy human individuals. Only in-frame clones appear in the TCRdb table, and some are missing; sequencing was by immunoSEQ multiplex PCR. The repertoire holds over 400,000 clones, with 90% to 96% as singletons. Donation came from healthy HIV-negative adults that had no recent acute infections or vaccinations. CDR1 and CDR2 from the germline V gene are SGHDN and FVKESK. The CDR3 has 13 residues. V lost 6 bases to trimming and J lost 5 bases, with 13 bases between them. Study-level results: Large depth notwithstanding, sorted-subset sequencing proved incomplete by rarefaction.

This TCR was recovered from a woman in her twenties or thirties in good health. The V call is TRBV14, the J call TRBJ2-5; D might be TRBD1 (5 bases). Material: naive CD4+ T cells sorted from blood. Subset noted: CD45RA+ positively selected. The CDR3 nucleotides read TGTGCCAGCAGTAGGCTGGGGCGCGAGACCCAGTACTTC. Its protein is CASSRLGRETQYF.